The 29 T cell receptor beta chains listed next were all sequenced from one sample in a study of blood T cell repertoires in COVID-19. Assay used: immunoSEQ multiplex PCR; TCRdb lists only in-frame clones, some missing. Here the sample spans fewer than 200,000 clones, 85% to 90% being singletons. Material for sequencing was peripheral blood. These receptors were taken from a woman aged 60 to 75 with acute or convalescent COVID-19.

This clone was recorded a few times. The chain is built from TRBV28 and TRBJ1-1, with a tentative D call TRBD1 (5 bases). Germline-derived CDR1 and CDR2 are MDHEN and SYDVKM. The CDR3 runs 15 residues. Trimming took off 3 bases at V and 1 base at J, with 12 bases between the two ends. The CDR3 nucleotides read TGTGCCAGCAGTTTGGGGGGATTATCGAACACTGAAGCTTTCTTT. Amino acid sequence: CASSLGGLSNTEAFF.

This chain connects TRBV28 to TRBJ1-2, with TRBD1 matching over 7 bases. J lost 10 bases, V lost 11 bases, and 16 bases had no gene match. The CDR3 totals 13 residues. Germline V gene sequence: CDR1 MDHEN, CDR2 SYDVKM. The CDR3 DNA is TGTGCCGCACGGGACAGTCCTATATTTGACTACACCTTC. Translation gives CAARDSPIFDYTF.

This CDR3 reads CASSSAGAYLNNEQFF. Here the CDR3 DNA reads TGTGCCAGCAGTTCGGCAGGGGCTTACCTAAACAATGAGCAGTTCTTC. The V call is TRBV25-1, the J call TRBJ2-1; perhaps TRBD1 as D (6 bases). This CDR3 spans 16 amino acids. CDR1 MGHDK and CDR2 SYGVNS come from the germline V gene. Trimming took off 5 bases at V and 5 bases at J, with 19 bases between the two ends.

Regarding this clone: At one end, the junction sequence differs from germline, possibly due to a read error. This rearrangement joins TRBV7-7 to TRBJ2-1; D might be TRBD1 (6 bases). The germline CDR1 and CDR2 sequences are SSHAT and FNYEAQ (reference sequence). This CDR3 is 13 amino acids long. DNA for the CDR3: TGTGCTAGCAGCTTAGAAAGGGGGAACGAGCAGTTCTTC. Its translation: CASSLERGNEQFF.

The chain is built from TRBV6-6 and TRBJ2-1; 8 nucleotides line up with TRBD2. CDR3 length: 15 residues. Germline loops: CDR1 MNHNY, CDR2 SVGAGI (reference sequence). Trimming cost V 6 bases and J 6 bases; bases outside gene matches: 10. The chain's CDR3 is CASSWGASGLNEQFF. The CDR3 DNA reads as TGTGCCAGCAGCTGGGGGGCTAGCGGGCTCAATGAGCAGTTCTTC.

The gene calls are TRBV7-8 and TRBJ1-3; D is unclear. V was pared by 1 base and J by 1 base, with 5 bases between. There are 14 residues in the CDR3. The germline CDR1 and CDR2 sequences are SGHVS and FQNEAQ. CDR3 protein: CASSLGTSGNTIYF. The CDR3 DNA reads TGTGCCAGCAGCTTAGGCACATCTGGAAACACCATATATTTT.

V usage is TRBV6-5 and J usage is TRBJ1-1, with TRBD1 matching over 10 bases. The CDR3 loop spans 15 amino acids. V trimming: 5 bases; J trimming: 2 bases; junction bases outside the gene matches: 5. Germline values: CDR1 MNHEY, CDR2 SVGAGI. The CDR3 nucleotides are TGTGCCAGCAGTCCCCGGGACAGGGGCAACACTGAAGCTTTCTTT. Encoded protein: CASSPRDRGNTEAFF.

The chain is built from TRBV10-2 and TRBJ2-1; the D gene is possibly TRBD2 (6 bases). From germline, CDR1 is WSHSY and CDR2 SAAADI. V lost 6 bases to trimming and J lost 8 bases, with 17 bases between them. The CDR3 is 14 residues long. This chain's CDR3 is CASRTGLLSDEQFF. In nucleotides, the CDR3 is TGCGCCAGCAGAACGGGACTCCTCTCGGATGAGCAGTTCTTC.

The chain combines TRBV7-9 with TRBJ2-7, with 9 bases aligning to TRBD2. The length of the CDR3 is 15 residues. In germline, CDR1 is SEHNR, CDR2 FQNEAQ (reference sequence). Unmatched junction bases numbered 9, after V lost 5 bases and J lost 4 bases. In DNA form, the CDR3 reads TGTGCCAGCAGCCCCAGGACTAGCGCTGCTTACGAGCAGTACTTC. Protein: CASSPRTSAAYEQYF.

The chain uses TRBV6-6 and TRBJ2-7; possibly TRBD1 for D (5 bases). CDR1 is MNHNY and CDR2 is SVGAGI in the germline V gene (reference sequence). V gave up 2 bases and J gave up 5 bases, with 16 bases separating them. There are 15 residues in the CDR3. The CDR3 protein is CASSYPAAGNDEQYF. In DNA form, the CDR3 reads TGTGCCAGCAGTTACCCGGCGGCAGGGAACGACGAGCAGTACTTC.

This clone was seen a few times. The chain carries TRBV14 and TRBJ2-1; 7 bases agree with TRBD2. The germline gives CDR1 SGHDN, CDR2 FVKESK. V was clipped by 4 bases and J by 9 bases; unmatched bases: 15. This CDR3 spans 16 amino acids. The CDR3 DNA reads as TGTGCCAGCAGCCCTGGGGCAATCGCGGGGGTCGGTGAGCAGTTCTTC. As protein: CASSPGAIAGVGEQFF.

The chain combines TRBV6-5 with TRBJ1-2; TRBD1 aligns across 11 bases. V lost 9 bases, J lost 7 bases, and 10 bases stayed unmatched. CDR1 MNHEY and CDR2 SVGAGI come from the germline V gene. The CDR3 loop spans 14 amino acids. Here the CDR3 reads CASYSGTGGFGYTF. CDR3 DNA: TGTGCCAGTTATTCCGGGACAGGGGGGTTTGGCTACACCTTC.

V is TRBV2 and J is TRBJ1-3, with TRBD1 matching 8 bases. Germline trimming cut 5 bases from V and 3 bases from J; bases unmatched to any gene: 12. The CDR3 is 17 amino acids. Germline CDR1 reads SNHLY; CDR2 reads FYNNEI. The CDR3 DNA is TGTGCCAGCAGTCCCGAAGGCAGGACAGGGTATGGAAACACCATATATTTT. Translation: CASSPEGRTGYGNTIYF.

The chain couples TRBV6-6 to TRBJ2-3; 11 bases align to TRBD2. Germline CDR1 MNHNY, CDR2 SVGAGI (reference sequence). V lost 6 bases to trimming and J lost 4 bases; unmatched junction nucleotides: 3. The CDR3 contains 14 residues. The CDR3 reads CASSQLAGADTQYF. DNA for the CDR3: TGTGCCAGCAGCCAACTAGCGGGAGCAGATACGCAGTATTTT.

The rearrangement links TRBV27 to TRBJ2-6; 8 bases are a match to TRBD2. The V segment lost 3 bases and the J segment 2 bases; nucleotides outside the gene matches: 6. Germline V gives CDR1 MNHEY, CDR2 SMNVEV (reference sequence). The CDR3 consists of 17 residues. In nucleotides, the CDR3 is TGTGCCAGCAGTTTGCGGCTAGCGGGTACTGGGGCCAACGTCCTGACTTTC. This translates into CASSLRLAGTGANVLTF.

The chain recombines TRBV6-1 with TRBJ2-7, with a weak D call TRBD1 (5 bases). The CDR3 spans 14 residues. V gave up 3 bases and J gave up 5 bases, with 14 bases separating them. CDR1 is MNHNS and CDR2 is SASEGT in the germline V gene. Here the CDR3 DNA reads TGTGCCAGCAGTGACCTTTCAGGGTTCGACGAGCAGTACGTC. Translating gives CASSDLSGFDEQYV.

This chain uses TRBV10-3 with TRBJ2-1; a weak D match, TRBD2 (5 bases). The CDR3 consists of 13 residues. V lost 5 bases and J 5 bases, leaving 10 bases between the germline ends. CDR1 and CDR2 from the germline V gene are ENHRY and SYGVKD. CDR3 sequence (DNA): TGTGCCATCAGTAGTTCGCGGGACAATGAGCAGTTCTTC. The encoded protein is CAISSSRDNEQFF.

V usage is TRBV6-6 and J usage is TRBJ1-2; 8 bases match TRBD1. The V and J ends lost 6 bases and 4 bases, in that order; junction bases with no gene match: 10. This CDR3 has 15 residues. Germline V gives CDR1 MNHNY, CDR2 SVGAGI (reference sequence). In DNA form, the CDR3 reads TGTGCCAGCAGCCCCAGCCAGGGGGCCTTCTATGGCTACACCTTC. This encodes CASSPSQGAFYGYTF.

This rearrangement joins TRBV18 to TRBJ2-4; D may be TRBD2 (6 bases). The V gene's germline CDR1 is KGHSH and CDR2 LQKENI. Trimming removed 5 bases at V and 8 bases at J, with 16 bases between. The CDR3 totals 14 residues. CDR3 nucleotides: TGTGCCAGCTCAGAACAAGCGGGCCGGGACATTCAGTACTTC. It yields the protein CASSEQAGRDIQYF.

This rearrangement joins TRBV2 to TRBJ2-3; D is possibly TRBD1 (5 bases). Per the germline V gene, CDR1 is SNHLY and CDR2 is FYNNEI. The V gene lost 4 bases and the J gene lost 2 bases, with 10 bases spanning the gap. The CDR3 contains 14 residues. In DNA form, the CDR3 reads TGTGCCAGCAGTGGGCAGGGCCCCACAGATACGCAGTATTTT. Encoded protein: CASSGQGPTDTQYF.

This chain joins TRBV10-3 and TRBJ2-5, with TRBD2 matching 7 bases. Germline V gene data show CDR1 as ENHRY and CDR2 as SYGVKD. The CDR3 contains 16 residues. With 3 bases clipped from V and 2 bases from J, the junction kept 9 bases outside the gene matches. DNA for the CDR3: TGTGCCATCAGTGACAGCGGTGGGCGGGGGCAAGAGACCCAGTACTTC. Translation: CAISDSGGRGQETQYF.

The CDR3 here is CASSGGQGRITEAFF. CDR3 coding DNA: TGTGCCAGCAGCGGAGGACAGGGGAGGATCACTGAAGCTTTCTTT. The chain links TRBV6-2 or TRBV6-3 to TRBJ1-1; 9 positions agree with TRBD1. V lost 6 bases to trimming and J lost 4 bases; unmatched junction nucleotides: 9. The V gene's germline CDR1 is MNHEY and CDR2 SVGEGT. The CDR3 extends over 15 amino acids.

CDR3 coding DNA: TGTGCCAGCCGCAAGGTGGCGGGAGGGCGGAATGAGCAGTTCTTC. It yields the protein CASRKVAGGRNEQFF. The gene calls are TRBV7-6 and TRBJ2-1; 9 nucleotides line up with TRBD2. Germline V lookup: CDR1 SGHVS, CDR2 FNYEAQ. The CDR3 consists of 15 residues. V lost 8 bases, J lost 7 bases, and 12 bases stayed unmatched. Full variable domain (outside the CDR3, taken from reference TRBV7-6 and TRBJ2-1): GAGVSQSPRYKVTKRGQDVALRCDPISGHVSLYWYRQALGQGPEFLTYFNYEAQQDKSGLPNDRFSAERPEGSISTLTIQRTEQRDSAMYRCASRKVAGGRNEQFFGPGTRLTVL.

The V call is TRBV7-3, the J call TRBJ1-1, with TRBD1 matching over 9 bases. With V trimmed by 0 bases and J by 6 bases, 5 bases remained unmatched. Per germline, CDR1 SGHTA and CDR2 FQGTGA. This CDR3 contains 15 residues. The chain's CDR3 is CASSLTLDRGSEAFF. The CDR3 region has the DNA TGTGCCAGCAGCTTAACGCTGGACAGGGGTTCTGAAGCTTTCTTT.

The gene calls are TRBV5-8 and TRBJ2-3, with 8 bases lining up with TRBD1. CDR3 length equals 15 residues. V was pared by 3 bases and J by 3 bases, with 6 bases of the junction left unmatched. Germline assignment: CDR1 SGHTS and CDR2 YDEGEE. Here the CDR3 DNA reads TGTGCCAGCAGCTCCGGACAGGGTGGGACAGATACGCAGTATTTT. Translated, it gives CASSSGQGGTDTQYF. The full variable domain, rest sourced from reference TRBV5-8 and TRBJ2-3, is EAGVTQSPTHLIKTRGQQATLRCSPISGHTSVYWYQQALGLGLQFLLWYDEGEERNRGNFPPRFSGRQFPNYSSELNVNALELEDSALYLCASSSGQGGTDTQYFGPGTRLTVL.

The chain carries TRBV9 and TRBJ1-1, with D possibly matching TRBD1 (6 bases). CDR3 length: 16 amino acids. Germline values: CDR1 SGDLS, CDR2 YYNGEE. Trimming took 2 bases from V and 0 from J, leaving 14 bases between them. The DNA for the CDR3 is TGTGCCAGCAGCGTCTCACCTAGGGACATGAACACTGAAGCTTTCTTT. Residues: CASSVSPRDMNTEAFF.

This chain links TRBV20-1 with TRBJ2-5; TRBD2 aligns across 7 bases. Trimming removed 3 bases from V and 5 bases from J; junction bases left unmatched: 15. From germline, CDR1 is DFQATT and CDR2 SNEGSKA (reference sequence). The CDR3 is 16 amino acids. Here the CDR3 DNA reads TGCAGTGCTAGTTCCCAACTAGCGTCCCCGCGGGAGACCCAGTACTTC. Translated: CSASSQLASPRETQYF.

This chain joins TRBV5-1 and TRBJ1-6, with 10 nucleotides matching TRBD1. CDR1 is SGHRS and CDR2 is YFSETQ in the germline V gene. The CDR3 has 15 residues. V gave up 2 bases and J gave up 7 bases; unmatched junction bases: 3. This CDR3 reads CASSLGQGGNSPLHF. The CDR3 nucleotides read TGCGCCAGCAGCTTAGGACAGGGGGGGAATTCACCCCTCCACTTT.

The rearrangement joins TRBV5-6 to TRBJ2-7, with TRBD1 matching 10 bases. The germline V gene has CDR1 SGHDT and CDR2 YYEEEE. CDR3 length: 16 amino acids. CDR3 residues: CASSLASGTGALPAAV. DNA for the CDR3: TGTGCCAGCAGCTTGGCATCCGGGACAGGGGCGCTCCCGGCCGCCGTC.